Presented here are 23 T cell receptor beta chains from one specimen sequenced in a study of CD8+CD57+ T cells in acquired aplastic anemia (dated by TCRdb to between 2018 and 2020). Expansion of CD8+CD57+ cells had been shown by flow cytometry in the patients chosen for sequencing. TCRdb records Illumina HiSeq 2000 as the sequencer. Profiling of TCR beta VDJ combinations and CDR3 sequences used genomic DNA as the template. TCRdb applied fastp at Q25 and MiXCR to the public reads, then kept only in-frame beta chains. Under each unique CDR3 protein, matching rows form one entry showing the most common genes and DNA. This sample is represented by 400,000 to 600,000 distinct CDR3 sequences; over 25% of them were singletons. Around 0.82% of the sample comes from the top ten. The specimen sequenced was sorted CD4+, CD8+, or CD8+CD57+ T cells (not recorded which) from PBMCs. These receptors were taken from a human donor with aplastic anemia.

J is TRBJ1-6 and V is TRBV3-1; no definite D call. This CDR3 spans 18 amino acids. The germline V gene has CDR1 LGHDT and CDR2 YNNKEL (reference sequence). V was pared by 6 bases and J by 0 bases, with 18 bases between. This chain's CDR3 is CASRPNVGRSSYNSPLHF. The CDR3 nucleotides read TGTGCCAGCAGACCTAATGTTGGGAGGAGCTCCTATAATTCACCCCTCCACTTT.

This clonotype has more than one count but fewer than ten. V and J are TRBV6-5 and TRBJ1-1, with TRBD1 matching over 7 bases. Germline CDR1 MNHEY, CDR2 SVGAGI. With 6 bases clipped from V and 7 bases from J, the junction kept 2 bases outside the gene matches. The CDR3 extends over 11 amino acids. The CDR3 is CASRQGDEAFF. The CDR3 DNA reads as TGTGCCAGCAGGCAGGGGGATGAAGCTTTCTTT.

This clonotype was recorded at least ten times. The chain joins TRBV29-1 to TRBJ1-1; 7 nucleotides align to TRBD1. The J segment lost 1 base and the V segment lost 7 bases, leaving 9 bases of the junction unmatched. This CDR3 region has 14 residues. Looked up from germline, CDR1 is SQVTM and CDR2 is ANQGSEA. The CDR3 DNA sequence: TGCAGCGCTGGAACGGGACAGACGAACACTGAAGCTTTCTTT. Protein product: CSAGTGQTNTEAFF.

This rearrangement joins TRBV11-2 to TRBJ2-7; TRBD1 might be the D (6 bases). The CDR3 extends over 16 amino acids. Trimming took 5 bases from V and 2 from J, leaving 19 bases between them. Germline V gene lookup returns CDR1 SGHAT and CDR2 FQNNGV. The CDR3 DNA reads TGTGCCAGCAGCCCAGGTCTGACAGGAGGAACCTACGAGCAGTACTTC. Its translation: CASSPGLTGGTYEQYF. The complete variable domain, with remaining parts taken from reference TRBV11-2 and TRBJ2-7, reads EAGVAQSPRYKIIEKRQSVAFWCNPISGHATLYWYQQILGQGPKLLIQFQNNGVVDDSQLPKDRFSAERLKGVDSTLKIQPAKLEDSAVYLCASSPGLTGGTYEQYFGPGTRLTVT.

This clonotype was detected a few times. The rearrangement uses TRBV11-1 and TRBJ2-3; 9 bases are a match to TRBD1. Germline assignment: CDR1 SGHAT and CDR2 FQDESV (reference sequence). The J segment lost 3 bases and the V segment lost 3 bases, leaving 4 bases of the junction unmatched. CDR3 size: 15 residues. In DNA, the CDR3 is TGTGCCAGCAGCTTCGGACAGGGGATAACAGATACGCAGTATTTT. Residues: CASSFGQGITDTQYF. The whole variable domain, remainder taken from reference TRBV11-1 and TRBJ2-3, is EAEVAQSPRYKITEKSQAVAFWCDPISGHATLYWYRQILGQGPELLVQFQDESVVDDSQLPKDRFSAERLKGVDSTLKIQPAELGDSAMYLCASSFGQGITDTQYFGPGTRLTVL.

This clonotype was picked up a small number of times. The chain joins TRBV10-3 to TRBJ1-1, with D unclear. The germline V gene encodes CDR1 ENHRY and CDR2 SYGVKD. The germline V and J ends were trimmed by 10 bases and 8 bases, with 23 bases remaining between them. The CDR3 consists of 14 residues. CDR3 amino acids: CASRVWGTNPEAFF. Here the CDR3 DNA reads TGTGCCAGCAGAGTTTGGGGTACCAATCCCGAAGCTTTCTTT.

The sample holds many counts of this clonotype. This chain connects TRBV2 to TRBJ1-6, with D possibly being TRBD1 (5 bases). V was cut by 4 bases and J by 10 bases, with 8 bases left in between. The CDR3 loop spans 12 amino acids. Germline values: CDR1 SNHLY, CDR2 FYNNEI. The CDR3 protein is CASSVRGSPLHF. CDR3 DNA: TGTGCCAGCAGTGTGAGGGGATCACCCCTCCACTTT.

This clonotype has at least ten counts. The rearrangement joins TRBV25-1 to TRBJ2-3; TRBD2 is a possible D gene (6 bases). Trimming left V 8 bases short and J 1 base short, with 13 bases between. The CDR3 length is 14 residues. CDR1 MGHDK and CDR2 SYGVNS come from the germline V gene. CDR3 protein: CASGLPGGTDTQYF. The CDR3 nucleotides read TGTGCCAGCGGCCTCCCGGGGGGCACAGATACGCAGTATTTT. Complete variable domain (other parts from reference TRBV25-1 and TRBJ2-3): EADIYQTPRYLVIGTGKKITLECSQTMGHDKMYWYQQDPGMELHLIHYSYGVNSTEKGDLSSESTVSRIRTEHFPLTLESARPSHTSQYLCASGLPGGTDTQYFGPGTRLTVL.

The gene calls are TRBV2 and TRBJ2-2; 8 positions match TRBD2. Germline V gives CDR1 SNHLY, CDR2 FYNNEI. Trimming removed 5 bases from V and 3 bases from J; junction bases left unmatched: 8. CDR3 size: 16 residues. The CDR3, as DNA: TGTGCCAGCAGTTTTGGAGCGGGGGCGTACACCGGGGAGCTGTTTTTT. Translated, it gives CASSFGAGAYTGELFF.

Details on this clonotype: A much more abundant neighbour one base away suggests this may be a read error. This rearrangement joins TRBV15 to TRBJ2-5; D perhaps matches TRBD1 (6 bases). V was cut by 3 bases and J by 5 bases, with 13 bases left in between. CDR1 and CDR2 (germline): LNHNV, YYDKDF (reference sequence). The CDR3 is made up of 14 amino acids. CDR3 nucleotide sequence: TGTGCCACCAGCAGCTTACAGGGTGGGGAGACCCAGTACTTC. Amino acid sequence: CATSSLQGGETQYF.

The CDR3, as DNA: TGTGCCAGCAGCACAGACCCACAGGGGGCTGGTAACTATGGCTACACCTTC. Its protein is CASSTDPQGAGNYGYTF. The chain uses TRBV9 and TRBJ1-2, with 9 bases that match TRBD1. The CDR3 is 17 amino acids. V dropped 4 bases and J dropped 1; count of bases not matched to a gene: 11. In germline, CDR1 is SGDLS, CDR2 YYNGEE.

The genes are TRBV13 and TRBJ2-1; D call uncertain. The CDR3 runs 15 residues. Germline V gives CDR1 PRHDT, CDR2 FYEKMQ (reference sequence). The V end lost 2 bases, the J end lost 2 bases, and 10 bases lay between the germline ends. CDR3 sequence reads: CASSLSGIPYNEQFF. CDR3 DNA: TGTGCCAGCAGCTTATCCGGAATACCCTACAATGAGCAGTTCTTC.

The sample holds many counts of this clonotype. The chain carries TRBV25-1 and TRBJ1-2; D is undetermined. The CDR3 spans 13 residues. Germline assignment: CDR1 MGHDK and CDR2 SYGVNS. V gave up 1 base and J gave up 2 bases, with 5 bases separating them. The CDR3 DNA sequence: TGTGCCAGCAGTGAATCTACGAACTATGGCTACACCTTC. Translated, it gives CASSESTNYGYTF.

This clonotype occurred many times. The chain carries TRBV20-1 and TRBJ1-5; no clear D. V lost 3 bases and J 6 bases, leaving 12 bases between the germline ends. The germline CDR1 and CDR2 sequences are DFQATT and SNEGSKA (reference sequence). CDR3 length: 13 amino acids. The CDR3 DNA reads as TGCAGTGCTAGTGTGCGGGAGAGTCAGCCCCAGCATTTT. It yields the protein CSASVRESQPQHF.

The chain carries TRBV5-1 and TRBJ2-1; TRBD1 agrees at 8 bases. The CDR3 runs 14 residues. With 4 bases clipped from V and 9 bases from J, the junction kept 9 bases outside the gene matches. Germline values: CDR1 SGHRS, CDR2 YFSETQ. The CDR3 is CASSARQGSGEQFF. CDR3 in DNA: TGCGCCAGCAGCGCCCGACAGGGGAGTGGTGAGCAGTTCTTC.

The CDR3, as DNA: TGTGCCAGCAGTGGATTACAGGACTACTCTGGAAACACCTTC. Encoded protein: CASSGLQDYSGNTF. The V and J genes are TRBV25-1 and TRBJ1-2; tentative D call: TRBD1 (5 bases). Germline V lookup: CDR1 MGHDK, CDR2 SYGVNS. The germline V and J ends were trimmed by 4 bases and 12 bases, with 21 bases remaining between them. This CDR3 comprises 14 residues.

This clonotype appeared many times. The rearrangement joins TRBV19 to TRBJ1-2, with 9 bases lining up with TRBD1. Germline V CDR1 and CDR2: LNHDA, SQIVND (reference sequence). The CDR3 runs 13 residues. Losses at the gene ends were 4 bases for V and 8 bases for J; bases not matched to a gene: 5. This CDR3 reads CASSRDRADGYTF. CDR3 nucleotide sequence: TGTGCCAGTAGTAGGGACAGGGCAGACGGCTACACCTTC.

Here the CDR3 DNA reads TGTGCCAGCAGTGAGGGGCAGGGGGTATCTGGCTACACCTTC. Protein: CASSEGQGVSGYTF. This chain joins TRBV2 and TRBJ1-2; TRBD1 aligns across 7 bases. Germline V CDR1 and CDR2: SNHLY, FYNNEI. Trimming took 3 bases from V and 7 from J; bases not matched to a gene: 8. The CDR3 covers 14 residues.

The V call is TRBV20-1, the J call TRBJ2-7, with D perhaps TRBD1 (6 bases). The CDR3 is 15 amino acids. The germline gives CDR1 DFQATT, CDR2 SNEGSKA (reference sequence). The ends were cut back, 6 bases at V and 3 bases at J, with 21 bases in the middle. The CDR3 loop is CSAYQSTGLGYEQYF. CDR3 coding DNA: TGCAGTGCCTATCAAAGCACAGGGTTGGGCTACGAGCAGTACTTC.

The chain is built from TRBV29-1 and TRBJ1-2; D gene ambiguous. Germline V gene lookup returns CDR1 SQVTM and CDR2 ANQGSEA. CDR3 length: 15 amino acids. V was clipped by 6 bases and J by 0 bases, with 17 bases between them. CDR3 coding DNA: TGCAGCGTAGAGCGGGAGGTTTCAGCTAACTATGGCTACACCTTC. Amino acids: CSVEREVSANYGYTF.

The CDR3 bases are TGTGCCAGCACCAAATTAGGACAGCCCCAGCATTTT. Protein: CASTKLGQPQHF. The chain employs TRBV7-2 and TRBJ1-5, with D unclear. Trimming cost V 7 bases and J 7 bases, with 11 bases left between them. Germline CDR1 and CDR2: SGHTA and FQGNSA. CDR3 length equals 12 residues.

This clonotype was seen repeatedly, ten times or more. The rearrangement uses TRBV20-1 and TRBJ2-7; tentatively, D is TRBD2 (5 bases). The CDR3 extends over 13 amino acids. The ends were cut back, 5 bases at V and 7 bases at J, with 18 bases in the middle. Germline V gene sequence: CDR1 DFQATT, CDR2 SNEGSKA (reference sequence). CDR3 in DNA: TGCAGTGCTCAACGGACGGGATCTCGAGAGCAGTACTTC. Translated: CSAQRTGSREQYF.

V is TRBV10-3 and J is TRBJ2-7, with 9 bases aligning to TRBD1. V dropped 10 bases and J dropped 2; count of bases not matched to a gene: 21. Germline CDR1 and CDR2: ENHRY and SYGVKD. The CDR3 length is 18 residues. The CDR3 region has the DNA TGTGCCAGCACTGAAGGTCTCGTAAGGACAGGGGTGACCTACGAGCAGTACTTC. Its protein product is CASTEGLVRTGVTYEQYF.